One and the same sample provided the 9 T cell receptor beta chains below, sequenced in a study of T cells after yellow fever vaccination. A single record per CDR3 protein comes from TCRdb applying MiXCR to the 5' RACE reads. This table has 450,000 to 600,000 distinct CDR3 sequences, 13% appearing once. Here the sequenced sample was PBMCs, taken on the day of the yellow fever booster vaccination. The receptors were gathered from a man younger than 45 who received the YFV17D yellow fever vaccine.

The J gene is TRBJ2-2, the V gene TRBV6-2 or TRBV6-3, with D tentatively TRBD2 (5 bases). Germline V gene sequence: CDR1 MNHEY, CDR2 SVGEGT. V lost 2 bases and J lost 7, with 5 bases in between. The CDR3 totals 12 residues. Here the CDR3 reads CASSYGGGELFF. The CDR3, as DNA: TGTGCCAGCAGTTACGGAGGCGGGGAGCTGTTTTTT.

This clonotype was observed many times. The rearrangement links TRBV7-2 to TRBJ1-4, with TRBD1 identical over 7 bases. Germline lookup yields CDR1 SGHTA and CDR2 FQGNSA. V dropped 5 bases and J dropped 2; count of bases not matched to a gene: 5. This CDR3 has 15 amino acids. CDR3 residues: CASSHQQGTNEKLFF. CDR3 nucleotides: TGTGCCAGCAGCCACCAACAGGGGACTAATGAAAAACTGTTTTTT.

This clonotype came up a few times. V and J are TRBV5-4 and TRBJ2-2; 10 bases line up with TRBD1. V shed 3 bases and J 6 bases; nucleotides not matched to a gene: 8. The CDR3 extends over 16 amino acids. Looked up from germline, CDR1 is SGHNT and CDR2 is YYREEE (reference sequence). CDR3 sequence (DNA): TGTGCCAGCAGCTCCGCCCCGGGACAGGGGCCCGGGGAGCTGTTTTTT. Its translation: CASSSAPGQGPGELFF. Full variable domain (missing parts from reference TRBV5-4 and TRBJ2-2): ETGVTQSPTHLIKTRGQQVTLRCSSQSGHNTVSWYQQALGQGPQFIFQYYREEENGRGNFPPRFSGLQFPNYSSELNVNALELDDSALYLCASSSAPGQGPGELFFGEGSRLTVL.

This clonotype was observed once. V usage is TRBV7-2 and J usage is TRBJ2-5; D is ambiguous. CDR3 length: 12 amino acids. Germline V lookup: CDR1 SGHTA, CDR2 FQGNSA. The ends were cut back, 5 bases at V and 5 bases at J, with 9 bases in the middle. CDR3 residues: CASSNRPETQYF. DNA for the CDR3: TGTGCCAGCAGCAACCGTCCCGAGACCCAGTACTTC.

The chain links TRBV5-1 to TRBJ2-5; D perhaps matches TRBD2 (6 bases). V lost 1 base and J 5 bases, leaving 12 bases between the germline ends. The CDR3 sequence is 14 residues long. Germline V gene data show CDR1 as SGHRS and CDR2 as YFSETQ. The CDR3: CASSLNLAGETQYF. DNA of the CDR3: TGCGCCAGCAGCTTGAACCTGGCGGGGGAGACCCAGTACTTC.

This clonotype was detected a few times. CDR3 loop: CSARVGAGGYNEQFF. CDR3 sequence (DNA): TGCAGTGCTAGAGTAGGGGCAGGGGGATACAATGAGCAGTTCTTC. This chain uses TRBV20-1 with TRBJ2-1, with 7 bases lining up with TRBD1. Germline CDR1 DFQATT, CDR2 SNEGSKA (reference sequence). The CDR3 has 15 residues. V gave up 1 base and J gave up 4 bases; unmatched junction bases: 7.

The sample holds a few counts of this clonotype. The chain uses TRBV29-1 and TRBJ2-1, with 10 bases matching TRBD2. The CDR3 runs 15 residues. The germline CDR1 and CDR2 sequences are SQVTM and ANQGSEA. With 6 bases clipped from V and 4 bases from J, the junction kept 9 bases outside the gene matches. CDR3 DNA sequence: TGCAGCGTCGGGTGGACTAGCGGAATTTACAATGAGCAGTTCTTC. Amino acid sequence: CSVGWTSGIYNEQFF.

This clonotype was recorded once. A much larger clone lies a single base off, so this may be a read error. The V gene is TRBV20-1, the J gene TRBJ2-6, with 8 bases fitting TRBD1. Germline CDR1 is DFQATT and CDR2 is SNEGSKA (reference sequence). The CDR3 contains 16 residues. CDR3 residues: CCALGHQGAGANVLTF. The CDR3 DNA reads as TGCTGTGCTCTAGGACATCAGGGGGCAGGGGCCAACGTCCTGACTTTC.

This chain joins TRBV5-1 and TRBJ2-7; 7 positions match TRBD1. CDR3 length: 13 residues. Germline values: CDR1 SGHRS, CDR2 YFSETQ. V dropped 4 bases and J dropped 4; count of bases not matched to a gene: 5. The CDR3 loop reads CASSMRQGYEQYF. In DNA form, the CDR3 reads TGCGCCAGCAGCATGAGACAGGGTTACGAGCAGTACTTC.